The 17 T cell receptor beta chains below all came from one sample that was sequenced in a study of cytomegalovirus exposure and HLA in healthy donors. Clones were read by immunoSEQ multiplex PCR, and TCRdb kept only the in-frame ones, dropping some. The sample lists 150,000 to 200,000 clones, 86% occurring once. Material for sequencing was PBMCs. Receptor source: a man between 25 and 39 years old in good health and CMV-seropositive.

This chain links TRBV9 with TRBJ2-7, with 10 bases lining up with TRBD1. This CDR3 comprises 14 residues. In germline, CDR1 is SGDLS, CDR2 YYNGEE. The junction had 3 bases not matched to a gene; V was cut back by 4 bases and J by 2 bases. The CDR3 is CASSSGQGAYEQYF. Here the CDR3 DNA reads TGTGCCAGCAGCTCAGGACAGGGGGCCTACGAGCAGTACTTC.

The V gene is TRBV2, the J gene TRBJ1-4; D is unclear. Germline V gives CDR1 SNHLY, CDR2 FYNNEI. The CDR3 is 16 amino acids. Trimming removed 2 bases from V and 0 bases from J, with 10 bases in between. CDR3 in DNA: TGTGCCAGCAGTGAACAGAAACCAGCAACTAATGAAAAACTGTTTTTT. It codes for CASSEQKPATNEKLFF.

This chain connects TRBV28 to TRBJ2-7; 8 bases are shared with TRBD2. This CDR3 contains 13 residues. Germline values: CDR1 MDHEN, CDR2 SYDVKM. The V and J ends lost 6 bases and 2 bases, in that order; junction bases with no gene match: 3. CDR3 amino acids: CASRGSGTYEQYF. CDR3 coding DNA: TGTGCCAGCAGAGGTAGCGGGACCTACGAGCAGTACTTC.

The chain recombines TRBV6-5 with TRBJ2-7; no clear D. This CDR3 contains 13 residues. CDR1 is MNHEY and CDR2 is SVGAGI in the germline V gene. Deletions cut 2 bases from V and 4 bases from J, with 9 bases between. For the CDR3, the DNA is TGTGCCAGCAGTTACGGGAATACTTACGAGCAGTACTTC. It codes for CASSYGNTYEQYF.

This chain links TRBV9 with TRBJ2-2; unclear D gene. CDR1 and CDR2 (germline): SGDLS, YYNGEE. V was cut by 2 bases and J by 2 bases, with 7 bases left in between. There are 14 residues in the CDR3. This CDR3 reads CASSVLPNTGELFF. In DNA, the CDR3 is TGTGCCAGCAGCGTGTTGCCCAACACCGGGGAGCTGTTTTTT. The variable domain in full, with the rest retrieved from reference TRBV9 and TRBJ2-2, is DSGVTQTPKHLITATGQRVTLRCSPRSGDLSVYWYQQSLDQGLQFLIQYYNGEERAKGNILERFSAQQFPDLHSELNLSSLELGDSALYFCASSVLPNTGELFFGEGSRLTVL.

The genes are TRBV28 and TRBJ1-1; possibly TRBD1 for D (5 bases). The CDR3 extends over 14 amino acids. Trimming removed 6 bases at V and 0 bases at J, with 11 bases between. In germline, CDR1 is MDHEN, CDR2 SYDVKM. CDR3 region: CASSYYRMNTEAFF. The CDR3 nucleotides read TGTGCCAGCAGCTATTACAGGATGAACACTGAAGCTTTCTTT.

V is TRBV4-2 and J is TRBJ1-2; D possibly corresponds to TRBD1 (5 bases). The V gene lost 0 bases and the J gene lost 4 bases, with 12 bases spanning the gap. Germline CDR1 reads LGHNA; CDR2 reads YNFKEQ. The CDR3 covers 15 residues. The CDR3 coding sequence is TGTGCCAGCAGCCAAGATCTTGGGACGCCCTATGGCTACACCTTC. This codes for CASSQDLGTPYGYTF.

The chain is built from TRBV6-4 and TRBJ2-1; D remains unclear. CDR1 and CDR2 (germline): MRHNA, SNTAGT. V was trimmed by 6 bases and J by 4 bases, leaving 13 bases between them. The CDR3 sequence is 14 residues long. DNA for the CDR3: TGTGCCAGCAGCCCCACTGTGGGGTACAATGAGCAGTTCTTC. Translation: CASSPTVGYNEQFF.

This clone was counted a single time. The rearrangement uses TRBV6-6 and TRBJ2-7; the D is unclear. Looked up from germline, CDR1 is MNHNY and CDR2 is SVGAGI (reference sequence). The CDR3 has 11 residues. Trimming took off 6 bases at V and 3 bases at J, with 6 bases between the two ends. The CDR3 here is CASRKDYEQYF. Here the CDR3 DNA reads TGTGCCAGCAGGAAAGACTACGAGCAGTACTTC.

DNA of the CDR3: TGTGCCATCAGTGGTGGGACGGAAAGCACAGATACGCAGTATTTT. This sequence encodes CAISGGTESTDTQYF. The chain uses TRBV10-3 and TRBJ2-3, with D perhaps TRBD1 or TRBD2 (5 bases each). Per germline, CDR1 ENHRY and CDR2 SYGVKD. V lost 4 bases and J lost 0, with 11 bases in between. CDR3 size: 15 residues.

On this clone itself: A read error may produce the germline difference seen at one junction end. Other nucleotide sequences from this sample produce the same CDR3. J is TRBJ2-2 and V is TRBV6-5; possibly TRBD1 or TRBD2 for D (6 bases each). CDR3 length: 15 residues. From germline, CDR1 is MNHEY and CDR2 SVGAGI. This CDR3 is CASSYSRGDTGELFF. CDR3 bases: TGTGCCAGCAGTTACTCTCGCGGGGACACTGGGGAGCTGTTTTTT.

This clone was observed a handful of times. The chain is built from TRBV4-1 and TRBJ1-5; D ambiguous. The CDR3 length is 16 residues. Trimming left V 0 bases short and J 0 bases short, with 9 bases between. CDR1 is MGHRA, CDR2 YSYEKL, per germline. CDR3 coding DNA: TGCGCCAGCAGCCAAGAGGCCGTGTATAGCAATCAGCCCCAGCATTTT. Its translation: CASSQEAVYSNQPQHF.

Only a few counts were recorded for this clone. J is TRBJ2-3 and V is TRBV5-1; perhaps D is TRBD1 or TRBD2 (5 bases each). V lost 0 bases and J lost 1, with 9 bases in between. Per the germline V gene, CDR1 is SGHRS and CDR2 is YFSETQ. The CDR3 is 15 amino acids. CDR3 in DNA: TGCGCCAGCAGCTTGGGGGGGTCGGGCACAGATACGCAGTATTTT. It yields the protein CASSLGGSGTDTQYF.

This chain uses TRBV28 with TRBJ1-5, with D tentatively TRBD1 (5 bases). The CDR3 is made up of 14 amino acids. CDR1 MDHEN and CDR2 SYDVKM come from the germline V gene. The CDR3 region has the DNA TGTGTCACAGGAGCCGCAAGTAGCAATCAGCCCCAGCATTTT. It specifies CVTGAASSNQPQHF.

The rearrangement uses TRBV7-9 and TRBJ2-7, with D hard to call. CDR1 SEHNR and CDR2 FQNEAQ come from the germline V gene (reference sequence). With 2 bases removed from V and 3 bases from J, the gap between germline ends came to 17 bases. The CDR3 loop spans 16 amino acids. The CDR3 sequence: CASSLSGRTPFYEQYF. The CDR3 DNA follows: TGTGCCAGCAGCTTATCCGGACGGACGCCTTTCTACGAGCAGTACTTC.

The chain joins TRBV15 to TRBJ2-1; D is ambiguous. V lost 9 bases to trimming and J lost 6 bases, with 12 bases between them. Germline CDR1 is LNHNV and CDR2 is YYDKDF (reference sequence). The CDR3 runs 12 residues. The CDR3 sequence is CATTGRANEQFF. The CDR3, as DNA: TGTGCCACAACCGGACGAGCCAATGAGCAGTTCTTC.

DNA of the CDR3: TGTGCCTCCTCCAAGGGGGTACTAGTTCAAGAGACCCAGTACTTC. Translated: CASSKGVLVQETQYF. The rearrangement joins TRBV15 to TRBJ2-5, with D possibly matching TRBD1 (6 bases). This CDR3 region has 15 residues. Germline V CDR1 and CDR2: LNHNV, YYDKDF (reference sequence). V was clipped by 11 bases and J by 2 bases, with 21 bases between them.